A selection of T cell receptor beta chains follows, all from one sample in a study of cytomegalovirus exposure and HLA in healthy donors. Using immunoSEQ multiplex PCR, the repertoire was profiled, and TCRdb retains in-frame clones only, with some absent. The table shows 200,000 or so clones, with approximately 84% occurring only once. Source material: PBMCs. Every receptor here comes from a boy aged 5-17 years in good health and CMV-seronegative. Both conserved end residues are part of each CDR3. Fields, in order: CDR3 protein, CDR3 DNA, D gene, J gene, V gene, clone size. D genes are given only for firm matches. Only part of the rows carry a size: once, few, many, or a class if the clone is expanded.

CDR3aa: CASSRGLAGVNEQFF
CDR3nt: TGTGCCAGCAGCAGAGGACTAGCGGGAGTCAATGAGCAGTTCTTC
d_gene: TRBD2
j_gene: TRBJ2-1
v_gene: TRBV28
abundance: NA

CDR3aa: CAGRGGAMTDTQYF
CDR3nt: TGTGCCGGACGCGGGGGGGCGATGACAGATACGCAGTATTTT
d_gene: TRBD2
j_gene: TRBJ2-3
v_gene: TRBV2
abundance: NA

CDR3aa: CASSQDLVTVGDSPLHF
CDR3nt: TGCGCCAGCAGCCAAGATTTGGTAACGGTCGGTGATTCACCCCTCCACTTT
d_gene: NA
j_gene: TRBJ1-6
v_gene: TRBV4-3
abundance: NA

CDR3aa: CASSPEPTEAQYF
CDR3nt: TGCGCCAGCAGCCCCGAACCCACGGAGGCCCAGTACTTC
d_gene: NA
j_gene: TRBJ2-5
v_gene: TRBV5-1
abundance: NA

CDR3aa: CASSQVWPFTGELFF
CDR3nt: TGCGCCAGCAGCCAAGTGTGGCCTTTCACCGGGGAGCTGTTTTTT
d_gene: NA
j_gene: TRBJ2-2
v_gene: TRBV4-1
abundance: few

CDR3aa: CASSRSGSTGELFF
CDR3nt: TGTGCCAGCAGTCGTAGCGGGAGCACCGGGGAGCTGTTTTTT
d_gene: TRBD2
j_gene: TRBJ2-2
v_gene: TRBV28
abundance: NA

CDR3aa: CATSRDGAGEFTDTQYF
CDR3nt: TGTGCCACCAGCAGAGATGGAGCGGGAGAGTTCACAGATACGCAGTATTTT
d_gene: TRBD2
j_gene: TRBJ2-3
v_gene: TRBV15
abundance: NA

CDR3aa: CATSREGPENTGELFF
CDR3nt: TGTGCCACCAGCAGAGAGGGGCCAGAGAACACCGGGGAGCTGTTTTTT
d_gene: NA
j_gene: TRBJ2-2
v_gene: TRBV15
abundance: NA

CDR3aa: CASSPQSYEQYF
CDR3nt: TGTGCCAGCTCACCACAGAGTTACGAGCAGTACTTC
d_gene: NA
j_gene: TRBJ2-7
v_gene: TRBV18
abundance: NA

CDR3aa: CASRPSGSSYEQYF
CDR3nt: TGTGCCAGTAGGCCAAGCGGGAGCTCCTACGAGCAGTACTTC
d_gene: TRBD2
j_gene: TRBJ2-7
v_gene: TRBV19
abundance: NA

CDR3aa: CASSLAQQGSYEQYF
CDR3nt: TGTGCCAGCAGCTTGGCGCAACAGGGCTCCTACGAGCAGTACTTC
d_gene: NA
j_gene: TRBJ2-7
v_gene: TRBV5-4
abundance: NA

CDR3aa: CASSAERVPTKNIQYF
CDR3nt: TGTGCCAGCAGCGCCGAGCGGGTTCCGACCAAAAACATTCAGTACTTC
d_gene: NA
j_gene: TRBJ2-4
v_gene: TRBV11-1
abundance: NA

CDR3aa: CASSRVYEQYF
CDR3nt: TGTGCCAGCAGCAGGGTGTACGAGCAGTACTTC
d_gene: NA
j_gene: TRBJ2-7
v_gene: TRBV6-1
abundance: NA

CDR3aa: CASSARDSPDGELFF
CDR3nt: TGTGCCAGCAGCGCCCGGGACAGCCCTGACGGGGAGCTGTTTTTT
d_gene: TRBD1
j_gene: TRBJ2-2
v_gene: TRBV9
abundance: NA

CDR3aa: CAWSVQGGYTGELFF
CDR3nt: TGTGCCTGGAGTGTACAAGGGGGATACACCGGGGAGCTGTTTTTT
d_gene: NA
j_gene: TRBJ2-2
v_gene: TRBV30
abundance: NA

CDR3aa: CASSTSRGAYGYTF
CDR3nt: TGTGCCAGCAGCACCTCCCGGGGAGCGTATGGCTACACCTTC
d_gene: NA
j_gene: TRBJ1-2
v_gene: TRBV25-1
abundance: NA

CDR3aa: CATLTGRTEAFF
CDR3nt: TGTGCCACCTTGACAGGGAGGACTGAAGCTTTCTTT
d_gene: TRBD1
j_gene: TRBJ1-1
v_gene: TRBV19
abundance: NA

CDR3aa: CASSSYRSGADEQYF
CDR3nt: TGCGCCAGCAGCTCCTACCGATCAGGGGCGGACGAGCAGTACTTC
d_gene: NA
j_gene: TRBJ2-7
v_gene: TRBV5-1
abundance: NA

CDR3aa: CATSRALGGVYGYTF
CDR3nt: TGTGCCACCAGCAGAGCCCTGGGGGGGGTCTATGGCTACACCTTC
d_gene: NA
j_gene: TRBJ1-2
v_gene: TRBV15
abundance: NA

CDR3aa: CASSVETGGRSPLHF
CDR3nt: TGTGCCAGCAGTGTTGAGACAGGGGGCAGATCACCCCTCCACTTT
d_gene: TRBD1
j_gene: TRBJ1-6
v_gene: TRBV6-4
abundance: NA

CDR3aa: CASSRSDRGLSNQPQHF
CDR3nt: TGTGCCAGCAGCCGATCAGACAGGGGGCTTAGCAATCAGCCCCAGCATTTT
d_gene: TRBD1
j_gene: TRBJ1-5
v_gene: TRBV7-2
abundance: NA

CDR3aa: CASRSRGYDSPLHF
CDR3nt: TGTGCCAGCAGGTCGAGGGGGTACGATTCACCCCTCCACTTT
d_gene: NA
j_gene: TRBJ1-6
v_gene: TRBV6-5
abundance: NA

CDR3aa: CASSFTTGGGVHNEQFF
CDR3nt: TGTGCCAGCAGCTTTACAACCGGGGGGGGCGTCCACAATGAGCAGTTCTTC
d_gene: TRBD2
j_gene: TRBJ2-1
v_gene: TRBV7-9
abundance: few

CDR3aa: CASSLADNSYEQYF
CDR3nt: TGTGCCAGCAGTTTGGCGGACAACTCCTACGAGCAGTACTTC
d_gene: NA
j_gene: TRBJ2-7
v_gene: TRBV6-1
abundance: NA

CDR3aa: CASSHGTGWPEAFF
CDR3nt: TGCGCCAGCAGCCACGGGACAGGGTGGCCTGAAGCTTTCTTT
d_gene: TRBD1
j_gene: TRBJ1-1
v_gene: TRBV4-1
abundance: NA

CDR3aa: CAWSDYYRPTDTQYF
CDR3nt: TGTGCCTGGAGTGACTACTATCGCCCAACAGATACGCAGTATTTT
d_gene: NA
j_gene: TRBJ2-3
v_gene: TRBV30
abundance: NA

CDR3aa: CAWIRGDEETQYF
CDR3nt: TGTGCCTGGATACGGGGAGATGAAGAGACCCAGTACTTC
d_gene: NA
j_gene: TRBJ2-5
v_gene: TRBV30
abundance: NA

CDR3aa: CASSPRPPGTGGASPLHF
CDR3nt: TGTGCCAGCAGCCCGCGACCACCAGGCACAGGGGGTGCATCACCCCTCCACTTT
d_gene: TRBD1
j_gene: TRBJ1-6
v_gene: TRBV9
abundance: NA

CDR3aa: CASSLYSGGELFF
CDR3nt: TGTGCCAGCAGTTTATATTCGGGCGGGGAGCTGTTTTTT
d_gene: NA
j_gene: TRBJ2-2
v_gene: TRBV27
abundance: NA

CDR3aa: CASSLALADTQYF
CDR3nt: TGTGCCAGCAGCTTGGCCTTAGCAGATACGCAGTATTTT
d_gene: NA
j_gene: TRBJ2-3
v_gene: TRBV5-6
abundance: NA